One sample yielded the 5 T cell receptor beta chains listed below, sequenced in a study of blood T cell repertoires in COVID-19. Profiled with immunoSEQ multiplex PCR; TCRdb holds only in-frame clones, not every one. Among approximately 99,000 clones listed, less than 85% were seen once. Material: peripheral blood. The receptors were sampled from a woman over 75 with active or convalescent COVID-19.

The rearrangement joins TRBV6-5 to TRBJ1-2, with D possibly matching TRBD1 (6 bases). The CDR3 extends over 16 amino acids. The germline V gene encodes CDR1 MNHEY and CDR2 SVGAGI. Between the trimmed V and J ends, which lost 2 bases and 5 bases, there was a span of 18 bases. The CDR3 loop is CASSYESNRAVYGYTF. CDR3 coding DNA: TGTGCCAGCAGTTACGAGTCAAACAGGGCAGTTTATGGCTACACCTTC.

V usage is TRBV4-3 and J usage is TRBJ2-3; 8 nucleotides match TRBD2. This CDR3 region has 18 residues. Germline V gives CDR1 LGHNA, CDR2 YSLEER. Losses at the gene ends were 1 base for V and 5 bases for J; bases not matched to a gene: 14. Written as DNA, the CDR3 is TGCGCCAGCAGCCAAGGGGTCTTAGGAGCGGGGGCGGGAGATACGCAGTATTTT. Amino acid sequence: CASSQGVLGAGAGDTQYF.

The CDR3 sequence is CASSSLFDRGNQPQHF. The CDR3 DNA follows: TGTGCCAGCAGTTCCCTCTTCGACAGGGGCAATCAGCCCCAGCATTTT. V is TRBV6-2 or TRBV6-3 and J is TRBJ1-5, with 7 bases lining up with TRBD1. J gave up 2 bases and V 4 bases, and 8 bases lay outside the gene matches. The germline CDR1 and CDR2 sequences are MNHEY and SVGEGT. The CDR3 is made up of 16 amino acids.

The chain recombines TRBV18 with TRBJ1-1; 7 bases are shared with TRBD1. This CDR3 has 14 amino acids. Germline trimming cut 6 bases from V and 3 bases from J; bases unmatched to any gene: 7. Germline values: CDR1 KGHSH, CDR2 LQKENI. CDR3 sequence: CASSDTTGDTEAFF. The CDR3 DNA sequence: TGTGCCAGCTCGGACACTACAGGGGACACTGAAGCTTTCTTT.

A single count supports this clone. This sequence joins TRBV18 and TRBJ2-5; TRBD1 aligns across 9 bases. Germline CDR1 is KGHSH and CDR2 is LQKENI. The V gene end was trimmed by 0 bases and the J gene end by 2 bases; junction bases not matched to a gene: 1. This CDR3 spans 15 amino acids. The CDR3 is CASSPPDRGQETQYF. CDR3 in DNA: TGTGCCAGCTCACCACCGGACAGGGGTCAAGAGACCCAGTACTTC.